This paragraph reports one T cell receptor (beta chain). Its antigen is unknown. Per-nucleotide qualities are absent, and no much larger clonotype sits a single base away. This specimen's time point label, interpreted: peripheral blood 6 weeks after treatment start. A total of some 30 patients with locally advanced or metastatic urothelial carcinoma, treated at Memorial Sloan Kettering on a trial protocol, made up the cohort. Peripheral blood mononuclear cells were collected pretreatment and during treatment, at between 1 and 8 total time points per patient. The Qiagen DNeasy Blood extraction kit was used to purify genomic DNA from total PBMCs and from tumor samples. PBMCs were collected pretreatment and during treatment, and were isolated and stored as previously described. Each PCR received spiked-in synthetic TCR analog templates so that absolute template abundance could be estimated from read counts. The immunoSEQ assay used bias-controlled V and J gene primers to amplify TCRbeta CDR3 regions from genomic DNA. Rearranged TCRbeta segments were sequenced at approximately 20X coverage. Turning to the authors' computational methods: Sequencing errors were corrected by clustering, and CDR3s were annotated against IMGT so that V, D and J genes could be assigned. Downstream analyses used only productive TCRbeta rearrangements, leaving out any out-of-frame or stop-codon sequences. Clonality was computed as one minus Shannon entropy normalized by the log of the number of unique productive sequences. Fisher's exact test with Benjamini-Hochberg correction, at a threshold of adjusted p below 0.01, was used to find clones that differed between time points or between blood and tumor. The table comes from immuneACCESS by way of TCRdb, which keeps in-frame sequences with V and J called. Part of the clones is missing from these tables; in studies checked, under half for an unresolved V gene and the rest for unknown reasons. That table furnishes V, J and clone size, whereas the DNA furnished D and trimming. The sample table holds about 130,000 clones, of which about 84% were seen once. In total, the top ten clones hold 2.4% of the sample.

This record belongs to a study of PD-L1 blockade in urothelial cancer (dated by TCRdb to the late 2010s). Background on the whole study: All patients started therapy around 2014 and received atezolizumab 1,200 mg intravenously every 3 weeks. About 85% of the 29 patients were males with bladder-origin urothelial cancer, and about 65% of the roughly 30 reported a prior smoking history. Patients had an ECOG performance status of 0 or 1 and had received between 0 and 3 prior chemotherapy regimens. Blood samples were analyzed 3 weeks after the start of treatment (second dose) and 6 weeks after the start of treatment. A median of about 150,000 T cells and 83,000 or so unique TCRs was obtained from blood samples, and a median clonality of approximately 0.077 was observed. The study was an exploratory multi-omic analysis of somatic, immune and clinical correlates of response to PD-L1 blockade with atezolizumab in urothelial cancer. TCR sequencing covered pretreatment tumor samples and matched, serially collected peripheral blood taken before and after atezolizumab treatment. Progression-free survival longer than 6 months counted as durable clinical benefit, and TCR features were additionally tested against both progression-free and overall survival. In the same patients, whole exome sequencing and RNA sequencing of pretreatment tumors were performed in addition to TCR sequencing. Nine patients achieved durable clinical benefit and 20 did not. Pretreatment blood TCR-seq was available for 30 or so patients, at least one posttreatment blood collection was obtained for about 25 patients, and tumor TCR-seq was available for about 25 patients. Beyond this particular receptor, the publication reports: Improved progression-free and overall survival was associated with having pretreatment peripheral blood TCR clonality below the median. Greater expansion of tumor-associated TCR clones in peripheral blood 3 weeks after the start of treatment was observed in patients with durable benefit (n of about 24, p = 0.022). Because of the small sample size (n of about 29) and the many exploratory analyses performed, the results are intended to be regarded as hypothesis-generating.

V is clipped by 2 bases and J by 0 bases, and the sequence between their germline boundaries is 17 bases long. The germline V gene sets CDR1 to KGHSH and CDR2 to LQKENI. From the cysteine up to the phenylalanine, the CDR3 has a length of 18 residues. Of the read, only the CDR3 DNA is kept; its 54 bases are in frame from base 1. Here the sequenced sample was PBMCs, taken around atezolizumab (anti-PD-L1) treatment. The V and J segments used are TRBV18 and TRBJ1-5; TRBD1 is a weak D gene call, 6 bases matching. This TCR came from a man aged 50 or older with urothelial cancer. The sequence in DNA is TGTGCCAGCTCACCAGAACAGGGAGGGACTTATAGCAATCAGCCCCAGCATTTT. Its translation reads: CASSPEQGGTYSNQPQHF.